This T cell receptor beta chain was documented in a study of blood T cells in healthy people across ages. This CDR3 has 14 amino acids. The germline V gene has CDR1 DFQATT and CDR2 SNEGSKA (reference sequence). Trimming took 7 bases from V and 0 from J, leaving 16 bases between them. For every donor, a draw yielded approximately 9.9 milliliters of peripheral blood. Per sample, extraction of total RNA gave at least 5 micrograms in every case. Comment on this clonotype: Antigen specificity is unknown.

Study-wide findings and caveats: A roughly linear age-dependent decrease characterized TCR beta diversity per million T cells.

The authors ran a second PCR of 7 to 11 cycles using a sample-barcoded 5' primer and a J-beta primer mix. Every cDNA molecule carried a tag from a template-switch adaptor bearing 12 random nucleotides. TCRdb processed the 5' RACE reads anew with MiXCR; each CDR3 protein has one entry. The data contain 1.5 million to 2 million distinct CDR3 sequences, about 31% of them singletons. The chain employs TRBV20-1 and TRBJ2-7, with D perhaps TRBD1 (6 bases). The receptor was derived from a woman aged 25-40 years in good health. The specimen sequenced was blood. Written as DNA, the CDR3 is TGCAGTGTTAGGGGCAGGGGTACCTCCTACGAGCAGTACTTC. Encoded protein: CSVRGRGTSYEQYF.